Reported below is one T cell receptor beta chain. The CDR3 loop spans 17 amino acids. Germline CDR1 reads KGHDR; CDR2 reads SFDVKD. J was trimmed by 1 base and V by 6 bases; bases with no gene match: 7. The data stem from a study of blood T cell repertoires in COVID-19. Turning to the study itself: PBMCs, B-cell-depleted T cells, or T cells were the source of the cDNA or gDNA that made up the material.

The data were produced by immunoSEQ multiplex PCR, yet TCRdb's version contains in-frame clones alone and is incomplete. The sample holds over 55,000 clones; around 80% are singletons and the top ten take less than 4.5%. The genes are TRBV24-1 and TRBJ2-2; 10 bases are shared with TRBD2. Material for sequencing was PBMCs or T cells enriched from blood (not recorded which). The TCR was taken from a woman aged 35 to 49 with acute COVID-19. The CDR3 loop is CATSRKRGGRNTGELFF. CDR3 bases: TGTGCCACCAGTCGAAAGCGGGGGGGCCGGAACACCGGGGAGCTGTTTTTT.